Below, 4 T cell receptor beta chains from the same sample are listed, as sequenced in a study of cytomegalovirus exposure and HLA in healthy donors. Primers: 60 Vbeta forward and 13 Jbeta reverse. Measured with immunoSEQ multiplex PCR; TCRdb has only the in-frame clones, and not every one. The sample has 100,000 or so clones; roughly 77% are singletons. The sequenced material came from PBMCs. The source of these receptors is a man aged 25 to 45 in good health and CMV-seronegative.

The chain couples TRBV5-6 to TRBJ2-7; 10 nucleotides agree with TRBD2. CDR1 and CDR2 from the germline V gene are SGHDT and YYEEEE. The V gene end was trimmed by 3 bases and the J gene end by 3 bases; junction bases not matched to a gene: 12. This CDR3 is 17 amino acids long. In DNA, the CDR3 is TGTGCCAGCAGCTCGCCTAGATCCGGACTAGCGGACTACGAGCAGTACTTC. Protein: CASSSPRSGLADYEQYF.

The rearrangement joins TRBV27 to TRBJ1-1; D remains unclear. CDR3 size: 16 residues. Trimming left V 7 bases short and J 0 bases short, with 18 bases between. In germline, CDR1 is MNHEY, CDR2 SMNVEV (reference sequence). CDR3 in amino acids: CASNEDSGSVNTEAFF. CDR3 sequence (DNA): TGTGCCAGCAATGAGGACTCAGGTTCGGTGAACACTGAAGCTTTCTTT.

This chain links TRBV5-1 with TRBJ2-3; D may be TRBD2 (5 bases). Per germline, CDR1 SGHRS and CDR2 YFSETQ. The CDR3 is made up of 15 amino acids. Trimming stripped 0 bases from V and 1 base from J, with 9 bases between. As DNA, the CDR3 is TGCGCCAGCAGCTTGGCGGGATTGGGCACAGATACGCAGTATTTT. This translates into CASSLAGLGTDTQYF.

This clone was observed once. The chain uses TRBV27 and TRBJ2-5; perhaps TRBD1 as D (6 bases). V gave up 6 bases and J gave up 4 bases, with 21 bases separating them. The CDR3 has 16 amino acids. CDR1 and CDR2 (germline): MNHEY, SMNVEV (reference sequence). CDR3 coding DNA: TGTGCCAGCAGCGTGGGGGCAGTCGGCTCGGGAGAGACCCAGTACTTC. It is translated as CASSVGAVGSGETQYF.